Below, one TCR beta chain is given with its context. Original analysis: Counts of nucleated cells, estimated from reference gene primer amplification, were obtained. Here immunoSEQ multiplex PCR was the method, and the copy in TCRdb shows in-frame clones only, minus some. V and J calls and clone size are copied from that table; D and trimming were computed from the DNA. The data show more than 65,000 clones, with 87% seen just once and nearly 5% held by the top ten. The CDR3 spans 17 residues. V was shortened by 1 base and J by 0 bases, with 12 bases between the two germline ends. The germline V gene has CDR1 LGHDT and CDR2 YNNKEL (reference sequence). These data are taken from a study of blood T cell repertoires in COVID-19.

The receptor was derived from a woman of 80 years or more with active or convalescent COVID-19. Material: peripheral blood. V usage is TRBV3-1 (or the pseudogene TRBV3-2) and J usage is TRBJ1-4, with D perhaps TRBD1 (5 bases). As DNA, the CDR3 is TGTGCCAGCAGCCAAGCGGGGGACCTTGCAACTAATGAAAAACTGTTTTTT. As protein: CASSQAGDLATNEKLFF.